The T cell receptor beta chain described here comes from a study of cytomegalovirus exposure and HLA in healthy donors. As for the study in general: The approximately 130 validation repertoires and the approximately 640 first-cohort repertoires shared a platform, a later analysis reported. Overall study findings and caveats: The classifier was said to identify cytomegalovirus status with high specificity and sensitivity. Listed as cytomegalovirus-associated were more than 150 TCR beta chains. Subsequent analysis showed first-cohort TCR clusters tending to co-occur in some 110 validation repertoires.

Regarding this clone: What it recognizes is unknown.

The CDR3 sequence is 15 residues long. Germline CDR1 and CDR2: SGHNT and YENEEA. V dropped 6 bases and J dropped 2 bases, with 17 bases sitting between them. The protocol was immunoSEQ multiplex PCR, while the TCRdb copy is restricted to in-frame clones and leaves out a portion. The sample has 71,000 or so clones; roughly 95% are singletons. The chain carries TRBV11-3 and TRBJ2-7, with D possibly TRBD1 on 5 matching bases. The receptor's source is a woman younger than 35 in good health and CMV-seropositive. Sequencing input: PBMCs. CDR3 loop: CASSSRDSPPYEQYF. Here the CDR3 DNA reads TGTGCCAGCAGTTCCCGAGACAGTCCCCCCTACGAGCAGTACTTC.